These T cell receptor beta chains were read from a single sample in a study of cytomegalovirus exposure and HLA in healthy donors. Assay: immunoSEQ multiplex PCR; the TCRdb copy retains only in-frame clones and omits some. The sample has 150,000 to 200,000 clones, 65% to 90% seen once; the top ten hold roughly 6.5%. Sequenced: PBMCs. The receptors shown here come from a man aged 45 to 65 in good health and CMV-seropositive. CDR3s include the opening cysteine and the closing phenylalanine or tryptophan. Each record gives: J gene, V gene, CDR3 protein.

>TRBJ1-4|TRBV4-1
CASRLTGGREKLFF
>TRBJ1-1|TRBV19
CASSMGQLNTEAFF
>TRBJ2-2|TRBV7-9
CASTPTPYTGELFF
>TRBJ1-4|TRBV6-6
CASTREGALGEKLFF
>TRBJ2-7|TRBV6-5
CASSYSAGSSYEQYF
>TRBJ1-1|TRBV6-1
CASSERSRGNTEAFF
>TRBJ1-5|TRBV19
CASSPTSNQPQHF
>TRBJ2-1|TRBV5-1
CASSPMTGGLGSYNEQFF
>TRBJ2-2|TRBV18
CASSRQGQNTGELFF
>TRBJ2-2|TRBV11-3
CASSPQTGEGAGELFF
>TRBJ2-5|TRBV4-1
CASSLGQGVQETQYF
>TRBJ2-6|TRBV5-4
CASSPGKGNVLTF
>TRBJ2-1|TRBV29-1
CSVGLNEQFF
>TRBJ2-5|TRBV9
CASRGLGEETQYF
>TRBJ1-1|TRBV6-1
CASSEQWGGTEAFF
>TRBJ2-3|TRBV15
CATSNPQDSHYTDTQYF
>TRBJ1-1|TRBV27
CASTLGGAQDTEAFF
>TRBJ1-5|TRBV9
CASSAIGDSQPQHF
>TRBJ1-1|TRBV20-1
CSAELNTEAFF
>TRBJ1-4|TRBV18
CASSPYRGRGTTNEKLFF
>TRBJ2-1|TRBV5-5
CASSPIASGGNLLYNEQFF
>TRBJ1-1|TRBV7-8
CASSQGAVNTEAFF
>TRBJ2-5|TRBV5-4
CASSHPFTSGGNQETQYF
>TRBJ1-1|TRBV14
CASSQERNRGNTEAFF
>TRBJ1-1|TRBV6-5
CASSSDGGAKAFF
>TRBJ1-2|TRBV28
CASSYNRWGVGGYTF
>TRBJ2-1|TRBV2
CASSEARGGWYNEQFF
>TRBJ1-1|TRBV5-4
CASSLGGGGPSTEAFF